The clone carrying this T cell receptor (beta chain) was found a few times. Its antigen is still unknown. The source of the sample is a study of shared clonotypes between healthy human individuals. Findings and limits, study-wide: Estimated richness was generally greater in naive than memory subsets. A handful of donors showed sharing of approximately 5% of naive CD4 clonotypes.

Assay used: immunoSEQ multiplex PCR; TCRdb lists only in-frame clones, some missing. Of about 690,000 clones in the sample, about 92% were seen once. The CDR3 covers 13 residues. The ends were cut back, 6 bases at V and 9 bases at J, with 15 bases in the middle. Germline CDR1 is MNHEY and CDR2 is SVGAGI. The sample consisted of memory CD8+ T cells from PBMCs. Subset given: CD45RO+ cells pooled with CCR7-negative TemRA cells. This sequence joins TRBV6-5 and TRBJ1-5; tentatively, D is TRBD1 (6 bases). The clonotype comes from a young man in good health. Some clones in this sample may be carry-over from other donors' samples. The CDR3 loop reads CASRDSRFGPQHF. The DNA of the CDR3 is TGTGCCAGCAGGGACAGCCGATTCGGGCCCCAGCATTTT.